The 26 T cell receptor beta chains below all came from one sample that was sequenced in a study of tumor and adjacent non-tumor tissue in lung cancer. RNA was extracted from bulk tissue without any cell sorting. A modified ARM-PCR protocol with three rounds of nested PCR amplified TCRbeta. TCRdb passed the multiplex PCR reads through MiXCR, listing each CDR3 protein once. The sample lists about 82,000 distinct CDR3 sequences; around four fifths were seen once. The sequenced sample was lung tumor tissue. These receptors all stem from a woman between 45 and 65 years old with non-small cell lung cancer.

Remarks on this clonotype: One end of the junction varies from germline; a read error may be responsible. The V call is TRBV6-5, the J call TRBJ2-5; D not resolved. Per the germline V gene, CDR1 is MNHEY and CDR2 is SVGAGI. CDR3 length: 16 amino acids. The CDR3 region has the DNA TGCGCCAGCAGTCCTTCCCCGGCCAGGTTCCAAGAGACCCAGTACTTC. The encoded protein is CASSPSPARFQETQYF.

On this clonotype itself: An end of the junction does not agree with germline; a read error may underlie this. The chain links TRBV4-1 to TRBJ2-3, with D unclear. This CDR3 region has 12 residues. CDR1 is MGHRA and CDR2 is YSYEKL in the germline V gene. The CDR3 sequence: CVSSQVEGTQYF. The CDR3 nucleotides read TGCGTCAGCAGCCAAGTTGAAGGAACGCAGTATTTT.

CDR3 coding DNA: TGCAGCGCCGGGGGGTCCGAACCCTGTGGGCAGTACTTC. Its protein is CSAGGSEPCGQYF. The J gene is TRBJ2-7, the V gene TRBV29-1; 7 nucleotides line up with TRBD2. This CDR3 region has 13 residues. CDR1 and CDR2 (germline): SQVTM, ANQGSEA. The junction had 15 bases not matched to a gene; V was cut back by 7 bases and J by 9 bases.

This clonotype showed up just once. This rearrangement joins TRBV7-3 to TRBJ2-2, with D hard to call. This CDR3 region has 17 residues. The germline CDR1 and CDR2 sequences are SGHTA and FQGTGA. Trimming took off 6 bases at V and 2 bases at J, with 19 bases between the two ends. The chain's CDR3 is CASSLLSMGRNTGELFF. The CDR3 DNA is TGTGCCAGCAGTCTACTTTCAATGGGCAGAAACACCGGGGAGCTGTTTTTT.

V is TRBV11-2 and J is TRBJ2-1, with 9 bases fitting TRBD2. Trimming at V came to 3 bases and at J to 7 bases, leaving 22 bases not matched to a gene. Germline V gene lookup returns CDR1 SGHAT and CDR2 FQNNGV. This CDR3 has 20 residues. The CDR3, as DNA: TGTGCCAGCAGCTTGTTCCGATCTCTAGCGGGATTAAGAAGCTATAATGAGCAGTTCTTC. Translated: CASSLFRSLAGLRSYNEQFF.

Concerning this clonotype: A read error may produce the germline difference seen at one junction end. This chain connects TRBV29-1 to TRBJ2-7; D is uncertain. The CDR3 has 15 residues. CDR1 SQVTM and CDR2 ANQGSEA come from the germline V gene. CDR3 bases: TGCAGCGTTGTACTGTCGGATATGGGATCATACGAACAGTACTTC. This encodes CSVVLSDMGSYEQYF.

This clonotype appeared once. The junction differs from germline at one of its ends, possibly a read error. This rearrangement joins TRBV28 to TRBJ1-3, with 9 positions matching TRBD1. The CDR3 totals 15 residues. Looked up from germline, CDR1 is MDHEN and CDR2 is SYDVKM. The CDR3 loop reads CTSSTRTGVGNTIYF. DNA of the CDR3: TGTACCAGCAGTACCCGGACAGGGGTTGGAAACACCATATATTTT.

This clonotype was seen a handful of times. This chain links TRBV5-6 with TRBJ2-3; D may be TRBD1 or TRBD2 (5 bases each). Trimming removed 4 bases at V and 2 bases at J, with 14 bases between. The CDR3 runs to 15 residues. Germline V CDR1 and CDR2: SGHDT, YYEEEE. In DNA form, the CDR3 reads TGTGCCAGCAGCCTGGGACGGAGGAACACAGATACGCAGTATTTT. This translates into CASSLGRRNTDTQYF.

Many counts were recorded for this clonotype. This rearrangement joins TRBV6-2 or TRBV6-3 to TRBJ2-7; TRBD1 might be the D (6 bases). This CDR3 comprises 13 residues. V lost 4 bases and J 0 bases, leaving 7 bases between the germline ends. CDR1 is MNHEY and CDR2 is SVGEGT in the germline V gene. The CDR3 DNA follows: TGTGCCAGCAGTTGGACAGTCTCCTACGAGCAGTACTTC. Residues: CASSWTVSYEQYF.

V is TRBV5-5 and J is TRBJ1-5, with D possibly being TRBD1 (6 bases). The CDR3 has 15 residues. Germline CDR1 reads SGHKS; CDR2 reads YYEKEE (reference sequence). Trimming cost V 4 bases and J 1 base, with 12 bases left between them. The CDR3 spells CASSGRGYSNQPQHF. As DNA, the CDR3 is TGTGCCAGCAGCGGCAGGGGCTACAGCAATCAGCCCCAGCATTTT.

With respect to this clonotype: One junction end does not reproduce the germline sequence, and a read error may be involved. The J gene is TRBJ2-6, the V gene TRBV12-3 or TRBV12-4; TRBD1 might be the D (5 bases). The CDR3 spans 14 residues. CDR3 in DNA: TGTGCCAGCAGTCAAGGGCCTGGGGCCAACCTCCTGACTTTC. Its translation is CASSQGPGANLLTF.

About this clonotype: An end of the junction differs from the germline gene, which may be a read error. This chain joins TRBV29-1 and TRBJ2-1, with D possibly TRBD1 on 5 matching bases. Germline CDR1 and CDR2: SQVTM and ANQGSEA. There are 17 residues in the CDR3. In nucleotides, the CDR3 is TGCAGCCTTGAAGATCTTGGGGCATGGAGCTCCTACAATGAGCAGTTCTTC. It yields the protein CSLEDLGAWSSYNEQFF.

Remarks on this clonotype: Compared with germline, one end of the junction differs, possibly owing to a read error. The chain employs TRBV12-3 or TRBV12-4 and TRBJ2-7; weak D call: TRBD1 (6 bases). The CDR3 has 13 residues. The CDR3 DNA reads TGTGCCAGCAGTTTCCACGGGGACAACGAGCAGCACTTC. Its protein is CASSFHGDNEQHF.

The V gene is TRBV10-3, the J gene TRBJ2-4; D unresolved. Germline CDR1 is ENHRY and CDR2 is SYGVKD. Between the trimmed V and J ends, which lost 6 bases and 1 base, there was a span of 25 bases. CDR3 size: 19 residues. For the CDR3, the DNA is TGTGCCATCAGAACCAGACGGCCCCCTGTATATATGGCCAAAAACATTCAGTACTTC. Translating it yields CAIRTRRPPVYMAKNIQYF.

Remarks on this clonotype: A clone one base away is much larger, so this may be a read error. The V gene is TRBV30, the J gene TRBJ1-2; TRBD1 agrees at 11 bases. This CDR3 has 14 residues. Looked up from germline, CDR1 is GTSNPN and CDR2 is SVGIG (reference sequence). Losses at the gene ends were 2 bases for V and 7 bases for J; bases not matched to a gene: 6. The CDR3 loop reads CAWSRTGGLGGYTF. DNA for the CDR3: TGTGCCTGGAGTAGGACAGGGGGCTTGGGTGGCTACACCTTC.

In the case of this clonotype: The junction shows a germline mismatch at one end, possibly a read error. The chain combines TRBV11-2 with TRBJ2-7; TRBD1 or TRBD2 may be the D gene (6 bases each). CDR1 SGHAT and CDR2 FQNNGV come from the germline V gene. The CDR3 consists of 16 residues. CDR3: CAGSFSGALGAYEQYF. CDR3 sequence (DNA): TGTGCCGGCAGCTTTTCGGGGGCCCTTGGGGCCTATGAGCAGTACTTC.

This chain's CDR3 is CASSLEWGGSYEQYF. The CDR3 DNA sequence: TGCGCCAGCAGCTTGGAGTGGGGCGGCTCCTACGAGCAGTACTTC. This rearrangement joins TRBV5-1 to TRBJ2-7; maybe TRBD1 (5 bases). Germline CDR1 reads SGHRS; CDR2 reads YFSETQ. The CDR3 length is 15 residues. Trimming shortened V by 0 bases and J by 0 bases, and 10 bases separated the two germline ends.

This clonotype was recorded once. Given a much more abundant clone one base away, this may be a read error. The chain has TRBV7-9 and TRBJ1-1; D unclear. The CDR3 runs to 14 residues. Germline V CDR1 and CDR2: SEHNR, FQNEAQ (reference sequence). V was pared by 7 bases and J by 1 base, with 13 bases between. The CDR3 protein is CASTRSWGNTEAFF. The CDR3, as DNA: TGTGCCAGCACCCGATCCTGGGGGAACACTGAAGCTTTCTTT. Combining the CDR3 with reference TRBV7-9 and TRBJ1-1 gives the whole variable domain DTGVSQNPRHKITKRGQNVTFRCDPISEHNRLYWYRQTLGQGPEFLTYFQNEAQLEKSRLLSDRFSAERPKGSFSTLEIQRTEQGDSAMYLCASTRSWGNTEAFFGQGTRLTVV.

As for this clonotype: The CDR3 end shows no conserved phenylalanine or tryptophan, and so a read error is likely. This rearrangement joins TRBV11-2 to TRBJ1-6, with TRBD1 matching over 8 bases. This CDR3 region has 14 residues. The germline V gene encodes CDR1 SGHAT and CDR2 FQNNGV. The CDR3 loop reads CARSLDRGNSALHY. CDR3 nucleotides: TGTGCCAGAAGCTTAGACAGGGGTAATTCAGCCCTCCACTAT.

Regarding this clonotype: Germline and junction disagree at one end, which may indicate a read error. J is TRBJ1-2 and V is TRBV6-5; D is undetermined. There are 12 residues in the CDR3. The germline CDR1 and CDR2 sequences are MNHEY and SVGAGI. The CDR3 loop is CTSSPRRYGYTF. CDR3 nucleotide sequence: TGTACCAGCAGTCCCCGGAGGTATGGCTACACCTTC.

In regard to this clonotype: No conserved phenylalanine or tryptophan is present at the end of the CDR3, so a read error is the likely explanation. The DNA is left out, because the CDR3 cannot be placed on it with certainty; the CDR3 is given as TCRdb lists it. The V and J genes are TRBV12-3 or TRBV12-4 and TRBJ2-5; the DNA was not compared with TRBD1, the D call given in the table. The CDR3 is made up of 14 amino acids, end residues included. The CDR3 protein is CANGHHEGAQTQYV.

In this sample, this clonotype turned up once. An end of the junction differs from the germline gene, which may be a read error. The chain has TRBV4-1 and TRBJ1-3; D unresolved. CDR3 length: 13 amino acids. Germline lookup yields CDR1 MGHRA and CDR2 YSYEKL. The CDR3 here is CASSRETGNAIYF. The CDR3 region has the DNA TGCGCCAGCAGCCGAGAAACCGGAAACGCCATATATTTT.

This chain connects TRBV6-2 or TRBV6-3 to TRBJ2-1; D is perhaps TRBD2 (6 bases). Trimming stripped 10 bases from V and 7 bases from J, with 23 bases between. Germline V lookup: CDR1 MNHEY, CDR2 SVGEGT. The CDR3 runs 15 residues. Written as DNA, the CDR3 is TGTGCCAACAGCCCCGGACTAACGGGTGTAAATGAGCAGTTCTTC. Protein: CANSPGLTGVNEQFF.

By sample share, this clonotype is medium-sized (0.01 to 0.1%). This rearrangement joins TRBV12-3 or TRBV12-4 to TRBJ1-1; tentative D call: TRBD1 (5 bases). The CDR3 spans 13 residues. Trimming stripped 7 bases from V and 6 bases from J, with 15 bases between. The CDR3 bases are TGTGCCAGCACAGTCCAGGGTGATTCTGAAGCTTTCTTT. It codes for CASTVQGDSEAFF.

Notes on this clonotype: No conserved phenylalanine or tryptophan is present at the end of the CDR3, so a read error is the likely explanation. This chain links TRBV20-1 with TRBJ2-6; 7 bases fit TRBD1. CDR3 length: 18 amino acids. Germline assignment: CDR1 DFQATT and CDR2 SNEGSKA (reference sequence). The CDR3 loop is CSAGRDSFSSSGANVLTL. As DNA, the CDR3 is TGTAGTGCTGGCAGGGACAGCTTCTCTTCCTCTGGGGCCAACGTCCTGACTTTA.

This clonotype was seen at least ten times. This CDR3 reads CASSEQRGNQPQHF. The DNA for the CDR3 is TGTGCCAGCAGTGAACAGCGGGGAAATCAGCCCCAGCATTTT. The chain combines TRBV6-1 with TRBJ1-5; the D is unclear. CDR1 is MNHNS and CDR2 is SASEGT in the germline V gene. Trimming cost V 2 bases and J 4 bases, with 9 bases left between them. The CDR3 is 14 amino acids.